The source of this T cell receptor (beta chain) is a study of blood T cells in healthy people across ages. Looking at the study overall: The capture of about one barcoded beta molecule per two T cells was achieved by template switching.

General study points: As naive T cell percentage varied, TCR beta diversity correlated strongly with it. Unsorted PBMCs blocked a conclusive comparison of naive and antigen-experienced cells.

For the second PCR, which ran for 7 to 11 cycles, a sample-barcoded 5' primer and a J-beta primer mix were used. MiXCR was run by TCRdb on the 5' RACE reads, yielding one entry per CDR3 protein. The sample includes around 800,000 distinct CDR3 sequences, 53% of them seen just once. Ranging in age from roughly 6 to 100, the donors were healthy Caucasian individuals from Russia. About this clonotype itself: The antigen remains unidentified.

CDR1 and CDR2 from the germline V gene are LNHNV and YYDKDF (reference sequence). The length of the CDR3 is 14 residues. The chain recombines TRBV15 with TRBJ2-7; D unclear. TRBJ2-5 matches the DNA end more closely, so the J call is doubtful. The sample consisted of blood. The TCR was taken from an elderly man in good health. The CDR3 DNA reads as TGTGCCACCAGCAGAGATCGACAACCCGGGACCCAGTACTTC. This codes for CATSRDRQPGTQYF.